A single sample is the source of the 27 T cell receptor beta chains below, sequenced in a study of blood T cell repertoires in COVID-19. TCRdb keeps only in-frame clones here, not all; method: immunoSEQ multiplex PCR. Here the sample spans about 140,000 clones, around 87% being singletons. The sequenced sample consisted of peripheral blood. The receptors here all came from a human donor in a cohort sampled during active COVID-19.

The chain joins TRBV5-1 to TRBJ2-2, with D possibly matching TRBD2 (5 bases). This CDR3 comprises 14 residues. CDR1 and CDR2 from the germline V gene are SGHRS and YFSETQ. The V end lost 0 bases, the J end lost 7 bases, and 10 bases lay between the germline ends. CDR3 sequence (DNA): TGCGCCAGCAGCTTGGACGGCCGGGACGGGGAGCTGTTTTTT. Translation gives CASSLDGRDGELFF.

The rearrangement uses TRBV11-3 and TRBJ2-1; 10 bases align to TRBD2. With 5 bases clipped from V and 4 bases from J, the junction kept 5 bases outside the gene matches. Germline loops: CDR1 SGHNT, CDR2 YENEEA. This CDR3 is 15 amino acids long. The CDR3 protein is CASSEREGPYNEQFF. The CDR3, as DNA: TGTGCCAGCAGCGAGCGGGAGGGCCCTTACAATGAGCAGTTCTTC.

The chain joins TRBV28 to TRBJ2-7, with D possibly matching TRBD1 (5 bases). Germline V lookup: CDR1 MDHEN, CDR2 SYDVKM. CDR3 length equals 14 residues. Trimming removed 3 bases at V and 2 bases at J, with 11 bases between. CDR3: CASSFTGDTYEQYF. CDR3 DNA: TGTGCCAGCAGTTTCACAGGCGATACCTACGAGCAGTACTTC.

V is TRBV5-1 and J is TRBJ2-3; TRBD2 agrees at 8 bases. Trimming took 1 base from V and 5 from J; bases not matched to a gene: 6. This CDR3 region has 15 residues. Germline V gene sequence: CDR1 SGHRS, CDR2 YFSETQ. In DNA, the CDR3 is TGCGCCAGCAGCTTGTTCGGGAGGGCCAGAGATACGCAGTATTTT. Translated: CASSLFGRARDTQYF. The variable domain in full, with the rest retrieved from reference TRBV5-1 and TRBJ2-3, is KAGVTQTPRYLIKTRGQQVTLSCSPISGHRSVSWYQQTPGQGLQFLFEYFSETQRNKGNFPGRFSGRQFSNSRSEMNVSTLELGDSALYLCASSLFGRARDTQYFGPGTRLTVL.

The chain joins TRBV12-3 or TRBV12-4 to TRBJ2-7; D unclear. The ends were cut back, 2 bases at V and 3 bases at J, with 5 bases in the middle. CDR3 length: 12 amino acids. CDR3 in DNA: TGTGCCAGCAGTTTAAGCGTCTACGAGCAGTACTTC. This gives the protein CASSLSVYEQYF.

V usage is TRBV5-5 and J usage is TRBJ2-1, with D possibly being TRBD2 (5 bases). The germline CDR1 and CDR2 sequences are SGHKS and YYEKEE (reference sequence). CDR3 length: 13 residues. V lost 3 bases and J 5 bases, leaving 9 bases between the germline ends. The CDR3 protein is CASSSSGNNEQFF. CDR3 DNA: TGTGCCAGCAGCTCGTCCGGGAACAATGAGCAGTTCTTC. Complete variable domain (other parts from reference TRBV5-5 and TRBJ2-1): DAGVTQSPTHLIKTRGQQVTLRCSPISGHKSVSWYQQVLGQGPQFIFQYYEKEERGRGNFPDRFSARQFPNYSSELNVNALLLGDSALYLCASSSSGNNEQFFGPGTRLTVL.

This clone has a single count. This chain connects TRBV2 to TRBJ2-3, with D maybe TRBD2 (7 bases). CDR1 and CDR2 from the germline V gene are SNHLY and FYNNEI. V was pared by 11 bases and J by 1 base, with 13 bases between. CDR3 length: 13 amino acids. The CDR3 sequence is CAGGGVGTDTQYF. The CDR3 nucleotides read TGTGCCGGAGGGGGGGTGGGCACAGATACGCAGTATTTT.

The V and J genes are TRBV7-3 and TRBJ2-1, with D possibly matching TRBD2 (5 bases). Germline V CDR1 and CDR2: SGHTA, FQGTGA. This CDR3 is built from 15 residues. V lost 1 base and J 6 bases, leaving 13 bases between the germline ends. Written as DNA, the CDR3 is TGTGCCAGCAGCTTAAGTAGTGGAGGCTCCAATGAGCAGTTCTTC. Translated: CASSLSSGGSNEQFF.

The chain combines TRBV19 with TRBJ2-7, with TRBD2 matching 7 bases. The CDR3 spans 14 residues. After removal of 11 bases from V and 3 bases from J, the junction contained 13 bases not matched to a gene. Germline V gives CDR1 LNHDA, CDR2 SQIVND (reference sequence). CDR3 coding DNA: TGTGCCTCTGGGGGGAGGGGACGAGGCTACGAGCAGTACTTC. Translation: CASGGRGRGYEQYF. Together with reference TRBV19 and TRBJ2-7, the CDR3 gives the full variable domain: DGGITQSPKYLFRKEGQNVTLSCEQNLNHDAMYWYRQDPGQGLRLIYYSQIVNDFQKGDIAEGYSVSREKKESFPLTVTSAQKNPTAFYLCASGGRGRGYEQYFGPGTRLTVT.

The chain employs TRBV2 and TRBJ2-2; TRBD1 matches 9 bases. Per the germline V gene, CDR1 is SNHLY and CDR2 is FYNNEI. The CDR3 is 17 residues long. V dropped 11 bases and J dropped 4; count of bases not matched to a gene: 17. In DNA form, the CDR3 reads TGTGCCGCTGCCGGGACAGGGTGGGACCTAAGCACCGGGGAGCTGTTTTTT. Translated, it gives CAAAGTGWDLSTGELFF.

The chain combines TRBV12-3 or TRBV12-4 with TRBJ2-7, with D possibly matching TRBD1 (6 bases). The CDR3 runs to 13 residues. Trimming took 6 bases from V and 4 from J, leaving 13 bases between them. The CDR3 sequence is CASSLSGVYEQYF. The CDR3 coding sequence is TGTGCCAGCAGCCTTTCAGGGGTATACGAGCAGTACTTC.

The chain couples TRBV28 to TRBJ1-3, with TRBD1 as a possible D gene (5 bases). CDR3 length equals 15 residues. CDR1 and CDR2 (germline): MDHEN, SYDVKM. Deletions cut 4 bases from V and 0 bases from J, with 10 bases between. The CDR3 reads CASSSTGNSGNTIYF. The CDR3 DNA is TGTGCCAGCAGTTCAACAGGCAACTCTGGAAACACCATATATTTT.

The chain links TRBV6-1 to TRBJ2-7; D not certain. CDR3 length equals 13 residues. Trimming took 2 bases from V and 0 from J, leaving 5 bases between them. The V gene's germline CDR1 is MNHNS and CDR2 SASEGT. Here the CDR3 DNA reads TGTGCCAGCAGTGAATGGGCCTCCTACGAGCAGTACTTC. Encoded protein: CASSEWASYEQYF.

The rearrangement uses TRBV16 and TRBJ2-2; no clear D. This CDR3 spans 13 amino acids. Per germline, CDR1 KGHSY and CDR2 FQNENV. Deletions cut 0 bases from V and 6 bases from J, with 5 bases between. The CDR3 DNA is TGTGCCAGCAGCCAATCGAGCGCCGGGGAGCTGTTTTTT. Its translation: CASSQSSAGELFF.

The CDR3 loop is CGAGLIDTQYF. The CDR3 DNA reads TGTGGGGCGGGACTCATAGATACGCAGTATTTT. The chain links TRBV6-5 to TRBJ2-3; D is possibly TRBD2 (6 bases). This CDR3 has 11 residues. In germline, CDR1 is MNHEY, CDR2 SVGAGI.

V gene TRBV2 combines with J gene TRBJ2-7, with D perhaps matching TRBD1 (5 bases). V gave up 7 bases and J gave up 4 bases, with 8 bases separating them. The germline V gene has CDR1 SNHLY and CDR2 FYNNEI. The CDR3 is made up of 11 amino acids. CDR3: CASTRGYEQYF. The CDR3 DNA sequence: TGTGCCAGCACAAGGGGTTACGAGCAGTACTTC.

The CDR3 loop is CASSKVGSPSYEQYF. The CDR3 DNA sequence: TGTGCCAGCAGCAAAGTGGGCAGTCCCTCCTACGAGCAGTACTTC. This chain uses TRBV21-1 with TRBJ2-7; TRBD1, the table's D call, was not compared with the DNA. TRBV21-1 corresponds to a pseudogene. The CDR3 runs 15 residues.

The chain employs TRBV30 and TRBJ2-5, with 9 bases matching TRBD2. The germline V gene has CDR1 GTSNPN and CDR2 SVGIG (reference sequence). The CDR3 covers 14 residues. J gave up 2 bases and V 3 bases, and 4 bases lay outside the gene matches. The CDR3 region is CAWRGSGGQETQYF. The CDR3 bases are TGTGCCTGGAGGGGTAGCGGGGGTCAAGAGACCCAGTACTTC.

This chain connects TRBV30 to TRBJ1-2; D is undetermined. CDR1 GTSNPN and CDR2 SVGIG come from the germline V gene (reference sequence). CDR3 length: 13 residues. Trimming took off 5 bases at V and 6 bases at J, with 16 bases between the two ends. The CDR3 region is CAWVRRGTHGYTF. The CDR3 nucleotides are TGTGCCTGGGTCCGCCGCGGAACCCATGGCTACACCTTC.

V and J are TRBV7-9 and TRBJ2-3; 7 bases line up with TRBD2. Germline CDR1 and CDR2: SEHNR and FQNEAQ (reference sequence). V shed 5 bases, J shed 6 bases, and the junction held 11 bases outside the gene matches. The CDR3 has 15 residues. This chain's CDR3 is CASSQLAILRDTQYF. The CDR3 bases are TGTGCCAGCAGCCAACTAGCGATCCTAAGGGATACGCAGTATTTT.

This rearrangement joins TRBV11-2 to TRBJ1-2, with D maybe TRBD1 (6 bases). The CDR3 has 13 residues. Germline lookup yields CDR1 SGHAT and CDR2 FQNNGV. V lost 5 bases and J 4 bases, leaving 11 bases between the germline ends. The chain's CDR3 is CASSKDRSYGYTF. CDR3 DNA sequence: TGTGCCAGCAGCAAAGACAGGTCCTATGGCTACACCTTC.

The chain has TRBV5-8 and TRBJ2-5, with D tentatively TRBD1 (6 bases). Trimming took off 3 bases at V and 1 base at J, with 10 bases between the two ends. CDR3 length: 14 amino acids. Per the germline V gene, CDR1 is SGHTS and CDR2 is YDEGEE. The CDR3 DNA sequence: TGTGCCAGCAGCTACCGGACAGTCCAAGAGACCCAGTACTTC. It is translated as CASSYRTVQETQYF.

The chain has TRBV28 and TRBJ2-6, with D hard to call. Germline V gives CDR1 MDHEN, CDR2 SYDVKM. The CDR3 runs 18 residues. Trimming cost V 5 bases and J 0 bases, with 17 bases left between them. CDR3 DNA: TGTGCCAGCAGTCCCCCCTCGACTTTCAGCTCTGGGGCCAACGTCCTGACTTTC. Protein sequence: CASSPPSTFSSGANVLTF.

This chain joins TRBV28 and TRBJ1-1; TRBD1 might be the D (6 bases). Trimming pared 6 bases from V and 4 bases from J, leaving 15 bases between. The CDR3 has 14 amino acids. Germline V gives CDR1 MDHEN, CDR2 SYDVKM. The DNA of the CDR3 is TGTGCCAGCAGCCCAGGACAGAAATCCACTGAAGCTTTCTTT. Translation gives CASSPGQKSTEAFF.

The chain combines TRBV5-1 with TRBJ1-3, with D perhaps TRBD1 (5 bases). V lost 5 bases and J 0 bases, leaving 15 bases between the germline ends. CDR3 length: 16 amino acids. Germline lookup yields CDR1 SGHRS and CDR2 YFSETQ. The CDR3: CASSRQGTISGNTIYF. CDR3 sequence (DNA): TGCGCCAGCAGTCGCCAGGGAACTATCTCTGGAAACACCATATATTTT.

V and J are TRBV18 and TRBJ2-7, with D tentatively TRBD1 (6 bases). Per germline, CDR1 KGHSH and CDR2 LQKENI. The V gene lost 3 bases and the J gene lost 5 bases, with 17 bases spanning the gap. The CDR3 length is 15 residues. Here the CDR3 DNA reads TGTGCCAGCTCACCCACTGAGGGGGTAGTCGACGAGCAGTACTTC. Encoded protein: CASSPTEGVVDEQYF.

This clone came up once. The DNA for the CDR3 is TGTGCCAGCGCTAGGGAGGGGAACACCATATATTTT. It encodes CASAREGNTIYF. The V and J genes are TRBV11-2 and TRBJ1-3; D might be TRBD1 (5 bases). Trimming removed 8 bases at V and 7 bases at J, with 12 bases between. The CDR3 is 12 amino acids. Germline V lookup: CDR1 SGHAT, CDR2 FQNNGV.